This TCR beta chain was recovered during a study of CXCR3-negative and CXCR3-positive naive CD8 T cells (dated by TCRdb to about 2019). Context from the whole study: Roughly 130 million TRB reads were obtained in total, roughly 1.5 +/- 0.3 million reads per library. Diversity and physicochemical repertoire analyses covered 11 donors pooled from two independent experiments. Naive subsets from 5 or 6 donors and memory cells from 3 donors were included in the TRBV-TRBJ cluster analysis.

As to this clonotype: Which antigen it targets is not known.

For every CD8+ T cell subset, around 300,000 cells were flow-sorted straight into RLT lysis buffer, and each subset was sorted in triplicate. Using standard density gradient centrifugation, peripheral blood mononuclear cells were isolated from buffy coats. An RNeasy Mini Kit was used to extract total RNA from the sorted cells. The data were produced on a NextSeq 550. The Human TCR Profiling Kit (MiLaboratory) was used to prepare UMI-labeled 5' RACE TRB cDNA libraries. cDNA synthesis used the entire amount of extracted RNA, and PCR amplification then used the entire amount of cDNA produced. Libraries were prepared in parallel with an identical number of PCR cycles. The authors' analysis ran thus. MIGEC and MiXCR extracted about 53,000 +/- 10,000 unique UMI-labeled TRB cDNA molecules per library, requiring at least two reads per UMI. An average of roughly 40,000 +/- 10,000 functional in-frame TRB CDR3 nucleotide clonotypes without stop codons was found per library. Diversity metrics, including normalized Shannon-Wiener and Chao1, were computed in VDJtools after downsampling to 5000 UMI-labeled TRB molecules per sample. VDJtools computed clonotype-size-weighted physicochemical properties of the central five CDR3 residues: interaction energy, strength, volume and Kidera factor 4. TCRdb reanalyzed the reads, keeping one entry per CDR3 protein sequence and omitting DNA. What appears here as the V and J calls and clone size reflects TCRdb's work, not the paper's. The sample table includes 60,000 or so distinct CDR3 sequences. The ten largest account for 20% to 25% of the sample.

Reading the germline V gene gives CDR1 MRHNA and CDR2 SNTAGT. From the cysteine through the phenylalanine, the CDR3 covers 16 amino acids. There is no recorded DNA. On the study overall, not on this receptor specifically: Freshly isolated PBMCs were used for most assays because CXCR3 expression partially decreased after cryopreservation. Because surface CD5, which has been linked to self-reactivity in mice, was comparable between naive subsets, TCR interaction strength was also inferred from TRB CDR3 physicochemical properties. Both naive subsets had comparably high repertoire diversity, while memory CD8+ T cells had much lower repertoire diversity. Similar TRBV-TRBJ usage was shown by naive CXCR3-negative and CXCR3-positive cells from the same donor, whereas distinct patterns were shown by memory cells.

Sequenced: memory CD8+ T cells from blood. The sample's cell subset or site, from its label and the paper: conventional CD8+ memory T cells (TMEM), sorted as controls. The rearranged chain carries TRBV6-4 and TRBJ2-1; as DNA is missing, the TRBD2 call by TCRdb cannot be tested. This TCR derives from a human donor in good health. Some clones in this sample may be carry-over from other donors' samples. CDR3 protein: CASSESGGASAGEQFF.